The 29 T cell receptor beta chains listed next were all sequenced from one sample in a study of T cells after yellow fever vaccination. TCRdb re-called the 5' RACE reads with MiXCR, one entry per CDR3 protein. The sample lists 100,000 to 150,000 distinct CDR3 sequences; about 7% were seen once. Sequencing was performed on CD4+ T cells sorted from PBMCs, taken 10 to 11 days after the first yellow fever vaccination. The receptors shown here come from a man aged 18 to 30 who received the YFV17D yellow fever vaccine.

This clonotype was seen ten or more times. The V gene is TRBV7-9, the J gene TRBJ2-3; 7 nucleotides line up with TRBD2. The CDR3 is 14 amino acids. CDR1 and CDR2 from the germline V gene are SEHNR and FQNEAQ (reference sequence). The J segment lost 8 bases and the V segment lost 5 bases, leaving 10 bases of the junction unmatched. This CDR3 reads CASSHEGRGGTQYF. CDR3 DNA: TGTGCCAGCAGCCACGAGGGGAGGGGAGGTACGCAGTATTTT. Together with reference TRBV7-9 and TRBJ2-3, the CDR3 gives the full variable domain: DTGVSQNPRHKITKRGQNVTFRCDPISEHNRLYWYRQTLGQGPEFLTYFQNEAQLEKSRLLSDRFSAERPKGSFSTLEIQRTEQGDSAMYLCASSHEGRGGTQYFGPGTRLTVL.

The chain employs TRBV7-2 and TRBJ2-1; 7 bases fit TRBD1. V shed 3 bases and J 6 bases; nucleotides not matched to a gene: 8. Germline V gene lookup returns CDR1 SGHTA and CDR2 FQGNSA. The CDR3 has 15 amino acids. CDR3 DNA sequence: TGTGCCAGCAGCTTCCTAGGGGGCGTGGGCAATGAGCAGTTCTTC. Amino acids: CASSFLGGVGNEQFF. The full variable domain, with the rest looked up from reference TRBV7-2 and TRBJ2-1, is GAGVSQSPSNKVTEKGKDVELRCDPISGHTALYWYRQSLGQGLEFLIYFQGNSAPDKSGLPSDRFSAERTGGSVSTLTIQRTQQEDSAVYLCASSFLGGVGNEQFFGPGTRLTVL.

Notes on this clonotype: Just one base apart from a much larger clone, this may be a read error. The chain combines TRBV6-1 with TRBJ2-3; 13 bases are shared with TRBD2. The CDR3 sequence is 16 residues long. Germline CDR1 and CDR2: MNHNS and SASEGT. CDR3 in amino acids: CVSSQGLAGPTDTQYF. The CDR3 DNA sequence: TGTGTCAGCAGTCAGGGACTAGCGGGGCCCACAGATACGCAGTATTTT.

The chain joins TRBV19 to TRBJ2-2; 8 positions match TRBD1. The CDR3 runs to 15 residues. The V segment lost 1 base and the J segment 6 bases; nucleotides outside the gene matches: 4. In germline, CDR1 is LNHDA, CDR2 SQIVND (reference sequence). CDR3 amino acids: CASSIAPTGAGELFF. The CDR3 coding sequence is TGTGCCAGTAGTATAGCCCCGACAGGGGCCGGGGAGCTGTTTTTT.

The chain links TRBV5-4 to TRBJ2-2; the D gene is possibly TRBD1 (5 bases). The CDR3 runs to 14 residues. V was cut by 2 bases and J by 7 bases, with 12 bases left in between. Germline CDR1 is SGHNT and CDR2 is YYREEE (reference sequence). CDR3 sequence reads: CASSFYGADGELFF. CDR3 nucleotides: TGTGCCAGCAGCTTTTATGGGGCCGACGGGGAGCTGTTTTTT. The whole variable domain, filled in from reference TRBV5-4 and TRBJ2-2, reads ETGVTQSPTHLIKTRGQQVTLRCSSQSGHNTVSWYQQALGQGPQFIFQYYREEENGRGNFPPRFSGLQFPNYSSELNVNALELDDSALYLCASSFYGADGELFFGEGSRLTVL.

This clonotype was recorded many times. The V and J genes are TRBV20-1 and TRBJ1-1; TRBD1 is a possible D gene (6 bases). CDR3 size: 12 residues. Germline V gives CDR1 DFQATT, CDR2 SNEGSKA (reference sequence). V was trimmed by 2 bases and J by 7 bases, leaving 11 bases between them. The chain's CDR3 is CSARTQGSEAFF. The DNA for the CDR3 is TGCAGTGCTAGAACTCAGGGGAGTGAAGCTTTCTTT.

This clonotype was found many times. The chain joins TRBV19 to TRBJ2-7; 9 bases agree with TRBD1. CDR3 length: 15 residues. After removal of 5 bases from V and 3 bases from J, the junction contained 8 bases not matched to a gene. Per the germline V gene, CDR1 is LNHDA and CDR2 is SQIVND (reference sequence). DNA of the CDR3: TGTGCCAGTAGTCCGAGACAGGGGGGGAACTACGAGCAGTACTTC. This encodes CASSPRQGGNYEQYF.

This clonotype occurred many times. CDR3 nucleotide sequence: TGCGCCAGCAGCCGGACACAGGGCTTTGAAGCTTTCTTT. This codes for CASSRTQGFEAFF. This chain connects TRBV4-1 to TRBJ1-1; D perhaps matches TRBD1 (6 bases). V lost 4 bases and J 7 bases, leaving 13 bases between the germline ends. Germline loops: CDR1 MGHRA, CDR2 YSYEKL. CDR3 length: 13 residues.

This clonotype was seen at least ten times. The rearrangement links TRBV6-5 to TRBJ1-4; D remains ambiguous. The CDR3 loop spans 14 amino acids. Trimming took 5 bases from V and 0 from J, leaving 7 bases between them. Germline values: CDR1 MNHEY, CDR2 SVGAGI. In DNA, the CDR3 is TGTGCCAGCAGTAGGAGGGCAACTAATGAAAAACTGTTTTTT. As protein: CASSRRATNEKLFF.

This clonotype was detected many times. The chain recombines TRBV9 with TRBJ2-1; TRBD1 is a possible D gene (5 bases). Germline CDR1 and CDR2: SGDLS and YYNGEE. The CDR3 loop spans 16 amino acids. V was shortened by 3 bases and J by 3 bases, with 16 bases between the two germline ends. CDR3 nucleotides: TGTGCCAGCAGCGAATTGGACAACCCGTACTACAATGAGCAGTTCTTC. This sequence encodes CASSELDNPYYNEQFF.

To note about this clonotype: A much more abundant neighbour one base away suggests this may be a read error. This chain connects TRBV5-1 to TRBJ1-1; D perhaps matches TRBD1 (5 bases). V was cut by 0 bases and J by 11 bases, with 20 bases left in between. CDR3 size: 15 residues. The germline CDR1 and CDR2 sequences are SGHRS and YFSETQ. The CDR3 DNA reads TGCGCCAGCAGCTTGGGAACGACAGTGACGGAGAGTGCTTTCTTT. It translates to CASSLGTTVTESAFF.

This clonotype has a count of ten or more. The chain couples TRBV6-5 to TRBJ1-2; D is undetermined. Trimming pared 7 bases from V and 4 bases from J, leaving 19 bases between. Germline-derived CDR1 and CDR2 are MNHEY and SVGAGI. CDR3 length: 15 residues. CDR3 loop: CASNTGRIVAYGYTF. CDR3 in DNA: TGTGCCAGCAATACCGGGAGGATTGTCGCCTATGGCTACACCTTC.

V and J are TRBV5-1 and TRBJ2-1; no clear D gene. Trimming shortened V by 3 bases and J by 7 bases, and 14 bases separated the two germline ends. Per the germline V gene, CDR1 is SGHRS and CDR2 is YFSETQ. The CDR3 is made up of 14 amino acids. CDR3 amino acids: CASSYTVSRNEQFF. The CDR3 DNA sequence: TGCGCCAGCAGCTACACCGTTAGCAGGAATGAGCAGTTCTTC.

Ten or more counts support this clonotype. The genes are TRBV7-9 and TRBJ2-2; 8 bases are shared with TRBD1. The V gene end was trimmed by 1 base and the J gene end by 4 bases; junction bases not matched to a gene: 5. CDR3 length equals 16 residues. The germline V gene encodes CDR1 SEHNR and CDR2 FQNEAQ (reference sequence). The CDR3 sequence is CASSLGQGAFTGELFF. CDR3 sequence (DNA): TGTGCCAGCAGCTTAGGCCAGGGGGCCTTCACCGGGGAGCTGTTTTTT.

With respect to this clonotype: Germline and junction disagree at one end, which may indicate a read error. This rearrangement joins TRBV4-2 to TRBJ1-3; D may be TRBD1 (6 bases). The CDR3 extends over 16 amino acids. CDR1 and CDR2 from the germline V gene are LGHNA and YNFKEQ. The CDR3 is CASSVEDRSSENTIYF. The CDR3 DNA follows: TGTGCCAGCAGCGTCGAGGACAGATCTTCTGAAAACACCATATATTTT.

This clonotype has at least ten counts. The chain combines TRBV11-1 with TRBJ2-3, with D unclear. V lost 5 bases and J lost 3, with 12 bases in between. The CDR3 has 14 residues. Germline V gives CDR1 SGHAT, CDR2 FQDESV (reference sequence). CDR3 in amino acids: CASSRVFRTDTQYF. The CDR3 nucleotides are TGTGCCAGCAGCCGGGTATTTCGGACAGATACGCAGTATTTT. The whole variable domain, filled in from reference TRBV11-1 and TRBJ2-3, reads EAEVAQSPRYKITEKSQAVAFWCDPISGHATLYWYRQILGQGPELLVQFQDESVVDDSQLPKDRFSAERLKGVDSTLKIQPAELGDSAMYLCASSRVFRTDTQYFGPGTRLTVL.

The CDR3 DNA reads as TGTGCTAGTGGTTTGGGACTAGCGGGGGGGGGAACCTACACAGATACGCAGTATTTT. Amino acids: CASGLGLAGGGTYTDTQYF. The rearrangement uses TRBV12-5 and TRBJ2-3, with TRBD2 matching 14 bases. Germline trimming cut 1 base from V and 2 bases from J; bases unmatched to any gene: 8. Germline V gene sequence: CDR1 LGHNT, CDR2 FRNRAP. The CDR3 is made up of 19 amino acids.

In this sample, this clonotype turned up many times. V gene TRBV7-2 combines with J gene TRBJ2-7, with D maybe TRBD1 (6 bases). V lost 0 bases, J lost 5 bases, and 11 bases lay in between. Germline CDR1 is SGHTA and CDR2 is FQGNSA. The CDR3 sequence is 14 residues long. The CDR3 nucleotides are TGTGCCAGCAGCTTAGCGAGGGGACACCACGAGCAGTACTTC. Protein sequence: CASSLARGHHEQYF. Full variable domain (outside the CDR3, taken from reference TRBV7-2 and TRBJ2-7): GAGVSQSPSNKVTEKGKDVELRCDPISGHTALYWYRQSLGQGLEFLIYFQGNSAPDKSGLPSDRFSAERTGGSVSTLTIQRTQQEDSAVYLCASSLARGHHEQYFGPGTRLTVT.

This clonotype was detected many times. This sequence joins TRBV6-1 and TRBJ1-6; maybe TRBD1 (6 bases). The CDR3 length is 17 residues. V was trimmed by 5 bases and J by 0 bases, leaving 14 bases between them. Looked up from germline, CDR1 is MNHNS and CDR2 is SASEGT. The CDR3 bases are TGTGCCAGCAGTACGGGAACAGGGAGCTCCTATAATTCACCCCTCCACTTT. It is translated as CASSTGTGSSYNSPLHF.

This clonotype has at least ten counts. V usage is TRBV15 and J usage is TRBJ2-2, with D uncertain. V lost 5 bases and J 6 bases, leaving 22 bases between the germline ends. The CDR3 covers 17 residues. The germline V gene encodes CDR1 LNHNV and CDR2 YYDKDF (reference sequence). In DNA form, the CDR3 reads TGTGCCACCAGCTACCGGCTCCCGCGGAAGTACGCCGGGGAGCTGTTTTTT. Its protein product is CATSYRLPRKYAGELFF.

There are many counts of this clonotype. This sequence joins TRBV5-1 and TRBJ1-3; the D is unclear. The CDR3 covers 14 residues. Per germline, CDR1 SGHRS and CDR2 YFSETQ. V lost 0 bases and J lost 4, with 8 bases in between. CDR3 residues: CASSLGQDGNTIYF. In DNA, the CDR3 is TGCGCCAGCAGCTTGGGCCAGGACGGAAACACCATATATTTT.

This clonotype was seen at least ten times. This chain links TRBV28 with TRBJ2-7; 8 bases fit TRBD1. The CDR3 is 15 residues long. In germline, CDR1 is MDHEN, CDR2 SYDVKM. Trimming took 2 bases from V and 0 from J; bases not matched to a gene: 3. This chain's CDR3 is CASSLGDRISYEQYV. Written as DNA, the CDR3 is TGTGCCAGCAGTTTAGGGGACAGGATCTCCTACGAGCAGTACGTC.

This clonotype was seen at least ten times. CDR3 loop: CASSLVSGLNTGELFF. CDR3 nucleotides: TGTGCCAGCAGCTTAGTCTCAGGGTTGAACACCGGGGAGCTGTTTTTT. The V call is TRBV7-6, the J call TRBJ2-2; possibly TRBD1 for D (5 bases). The CDR3 is made up of 16 amino acids. The V gene lost 1 base and the J gene lost 1 base, with 10 bases spanning the gap. Germline CDR1 reads SGHVS; CDR2 reads FNYEAQ. Full variable domain (rest looked up from reference TRBV7-6 and TRBJ2-2): GAGVSQSPRYKVTKRGQDVALRCDPISGHVSLYWYRQALGQGPEFLTYFNYEAQQDKSGLPNDRFSAERPEGSISTLTIQRTEQRDSAMYRCASSLVSGLNTGELFFGEGSRLTVL.

In its sample, this clonotype was seen many times. The J gene is TRBJ2-5, the V gene TRBV10-3, with 9 bases fitting TRBD2. Germline V lookup: CDR1 ENHRY, CDR2 SYGVKD. With 6 bases clipped from V and 4 bases from J, the junction kept 3 bases outside the gene matches. This CDR3 has 13 residues. CDR3 sequence reads: CAIRTSGVETQYF. The CDR3 nucleotides read TGTGCCATCAGGACTAGCGGAGTAGAGACCCAGTACTTC.

This clonotype was detected only a few times. The rearrangement uses TRBV4-3 and TRBJ1-6; 11 nucleotides align to TRBD1. CDR1 and CDR2 (germline): LGHNA, YSLEER. Trimming took 4 bases from V and 10 from J; bases not matched to a gene: 6. The CDR3 loop spans 15 amino acids. This chain's CDR3 is CASSRGTGGTSPLHF. The CDR3 DNA reads TGCGCCAGCAGCCGAGGGACAGGGGGAACCTCACCCCTCCACTTT.

The V gene is TRBV9, the J gene TRBJ2-5; D perhaps matches TRBD1 (7 bases). There are 14 residues in the CDR3. Per germline, CDR1 SGDLS and CDR2 YYNGEE. The V end was cut by 3 bases, the J end by 5 bases, with 14 bases between. The CDR3 region has the DNA TGTGCCAGCAGCGGGTCAGGGGGGACGGAGACCCAGTACTTC. It yields the protein CASSGSGGTETQYF.

This clonotype has at least ten counts. The chain carries TRBV5-1 and TRBJ1-4, with D uncertain. The V end lost 0 bases, the J end lost 5 bases, and 8 bases lay between the germline ends. Germline CDR1 and CDR2: SGHRS and YFSETQ. This CDR3 region has 14 residues. In DNA form, the CDR3 reads TGCGCCAGCAGCTTGGGAGGAGGGAATGAAAAACTGTTTTTT. It encodes CASSLGGGNEKLFF.

This clonotype was observed at least ten times. The chain combines TRBV2 with TRBJ1-2, with D maybe TRBD1 (5 bases). This CDR3 spans 15 amino acids. The ends were cut back, 4 bases at V and 4 bases at J, with 16 bases in the middle. The germline V gene encodes CDR1 SNHLY and CDR2 FYNNEI. The CDR3 region is CASSAQGFRGYGYTF. In nucleotides, the CDR3 is TGTGCCAGCAGTGCGCAGGGTTTTAGGGGCTATGGCTACACCTTC.

Note on this clonotype: A much larger clone lies a single base off, so this may be a read error. The chain has TRBV6-1 and TRBJ2-5; D might be TRBD1 or TRBD2, each matching 7 bases. This CDR3 has 16 residues. Germline V gene sequence: CDR1 MNHNS, CDR2 SASEGT. The CDR3 nucleotides read TGTGCCAGCACCCCCTGGGAGGGAGGGGGCCAAGAGACCAAGTACTTC. It translates to CASTPWEGGGQETKYF.